This T cell receptor (beta chain) originates from a study of post-analysis software for immune sequencing data. Study conclusions and caveats: Comparison of patients with controls showed roughly five TRBV segments more frequent in patients, TRBV5-6, TRBV5-1 and TRBV20-1 among them.

Turning to this clonotype: Its antigen is as yet unknown.

Each TCR beta cDNA library carried unique molecular identifiers. TCRdb independently ran MiXCR on the PCR reads; one entry per CDR3 protein. The repertoire holds some 690,000 distinct CDR3 sequences, with 55% to 70% as singletons. Trimming took 8 bases from V and 8 from J, leaving 20 bases between them. Germline V CDR1 and CDR2: MNHEY, SVGEGT. The CDR3 has 14 residues. The receptor comes from a girl aged 2 to 10 with multiple sclerosis. Sequenced sample: blood. The chain links TRBV6-2 or TRBV6-3 to TRBJ2-3; maybe TRBD2 (6 bases). CDR3 in amino acids: CASSSGDSPGTQYF. DNA of the CDR3: TGTGCCAGCTCCTCGGGGGACTCCCCGGGTACGCAGTATTTT.